The 18 T cell receptor beta chains presented below share a single source sample, sequenced in a study of blood T cell repertoires in COVID-19 (TCRdb year 2020). Libraries were constructed by the immunoSEQ multiplex PCR assay. The source is immuneACCESS, and TCRdb retained only in-frame sequences with V and J called. Part of the clones is not carried over; for the studies checked, unresolved V genes explain less than half of this, and the remainder is unexplained. Present in this sample are about 120,000 clones, 65% to 90% of which were seen just once. About an eighth of the sample is taken by the ten largest. Material: peripheral blood. These receptors were taken from a human donor in a cohort sampled during active COVID-19.

The chain carries TRBV7-6 and TRBJ2-5; the match to TRBD2 covers 10 bases. J was trimmed by 4 bases and V by 1 base; bases with no gene match: 6. CDR3 length: 16 amino acids. Looked up from germline, CDR1 is SGHVS and CDR2 is FNYEAQ. This CDR3 is CASSLVSGGALETQYF. DNA of the CDR3: TGTGCCAGCAGCTTAGTAAGCGGGGGGGCATTAGAGACCCAGTACTTC.

This clone was seen a handful of times. In DNA, the CDR3 is TGTGCCAGTACCCTGACAGGGGTCAATCAGCCCCAGCATTTT. This codes for CASTLTGVNQPQHF. The chain links TRBV19 to TRBJ1-5, with 8 bases that match TRBD1. CDR3 size: 14 residues. The germline gives CDR1 LNHDA, CDR2 SQIVND (reference sequence). Germline trimming cut 7 bases from V and 3 bases from J; bases unmatched to any gene: 5.

This clone was detected only a few times. The J gene is TRBJ1-5, the V gene TRBV21-1. TRBV21-1 is a pseudogene. The CDR3 totals 17 residues. CDR3 amino acids: CASSGRGRGVSNQPQHF. CDR3 bases: TGTGCCAGCAGCGGGCGGGGAAGGGGAGTGAGCAATCAGCCCCAGCATTTT.

This rearrangement joins TRBV3-1 (or the pseudogene TRBV3-2) to TRBJ2-5; the match to TRBD2 covers 11 bases. This CDR3 has 14 amino acids. Germline assignment: CDR1 LGHDT and CDR2 YNNKEL (reference sequence). V trimming: 1 base; J trimming: 7 bases; junction bases outside the gene matches: 2. For the CDR3, the DNA is TGTGCCAGCAGCCAAGGGCTAGCGGGGGGGACCCAGTACTTC. Its protein is CASSQGLAGGTQYF.

V gene TRBV6-5 combines with J gene TRBJ1-6; 8 bases match TRBD1. J lost 10 bases, V lost 2 bases, and 4 bases had no gene match. The CDR3 is 14 amino acids. Germline lookup yields CDR1 MNHEY and CDR2 SVGAGI. The CDR3 loop reads CASSYARGRSPLHF. CDR3 sequence (DNA): TGTGCCAGCAGTTACGCCAGGGGGCGGTCACCCCTCCACTTT.

V usage is TRBV6-2 or TRBV6-3 and J usage is TRBJ2-5; 7 positions match TRBD2. Germline loops: CDR1 MNHEY, CDR2 SVGEGT. This CDR3 spans 14 amino acids. With 4 bases clipped from V and 4 bases from J, the junction kept 6 bases outside the gene matches. The CDR3 spells CASSSMGGSETQYF. In DNA, the CDR3 is TGTGCCAGCAGTTCGATGGGGGGGTCAGAGACCCAGTACTTC.

This chain connects TRBV14 to TRBJ2-3; 10 nucleotides line up with TRBD1. CDR3 length: 17 residues. V dropped 2 bases and J dropped 3; count of bases not matched to a gene: 8. The germline gives CDR1 SGHDN, CDR2 FVKESK. The DNA of the CDR3 is TGTGCCAGCAGCCAATTTACCGGGACAGGGGTTACAGATACGCAGTATTTT. Its translation is CASSQFTGTGVTDTQYF.

This clone was picked up one time. The chain uses TRBV4-2 and TRBJ2-1; 12 nucleotides agree with TRBD2. Germline loops: CDR1 LGHNA, CDR2 YNFKEQ. The CDR3 extends over 17 amino acids. V lost 1 base and J lost 8; bases outside the gene matches: 9. CDR3 nucleotide sequence: TGTGCCAGCAGCCAAGTTAAGGCTAGCGGGGGGGCGGATGAGCAGTTCTTC. Translated: CASSQVKASGGADEQFF.

The V and J genes are TRBV10-2 and TRBJ1-3; 7 bases line up with TRBD1. The CDR3 contains 16 residues. V was pared by 3 bases and J by 0 bases, with 5 bases of the junction left unmatched. The germline gives CDR1 WSHSY, CDR2 SAAADI. The CDR3 spells CASSEPGGNSGNTIYF. The CDR3 bases are TGCGCCAGCAGTGAACCAGGGGGTAACTCTGGAAACACCATATATTTT.

The genes are TRBV6-5 and TRBJ2-5; 9 nucleotides match TRBD2. From germline, CDR1 is MNHEY and CDR2 SVGAGI. The J segment lost 4 bases and the V segment lost 6 bases, leaving 6 bases of the junction unmatched. There are 14 residues in the CDR3. The CDR3 region has the DNA TGTGCCAGCAGCCACGCGGGGGGGGTAGAGACCCAGTACTTC. Amino acid sequence: CASSHAGGVETQYF.

V usage is TRBV27 and J usage is TRBJ2-7; TRBD1 is a possible D gene (5 bases). The CDR3 has 13 residues. V gave up 6 bases and J gave up 0 bases, with 9 bases separating them. Germline CDR1 MNHEY, CDR2 SMNVEV (reference sequence). The CDR3 DNA reads TGTGCCAGCAGGGACACAACCTCCTACGAGCAGTACTTC. Translation gives CASRDTTSYEQYF.

The chain links TRBV11-2 to TRBJ2-3, with 8 bases that match TRBD1. The CDR3 has 14 residues. J was trimmed by 1 base and V by 6 bases; bases with no gene match: 3. The V gene's germline CDR1 is SGHAT and CDR2 FQNNGV. The CDR3 coding sequence is TGTGCCAGCAGGCCGACAGGGGGCACAGATACGCAGTATTTT. Translated, it gives CASRPTGGTDTQYF.

The rearrangement joins TRBV18 to TRBJ1-3; D possibly corresponds to TRBD1 (5 bases). This CDR3 contains 15 residues. Germline lookup yields CDR1 KGHSH and CDR2 LQKENI. V lost 4 bases, J lost 4 bases, and 14 bases lay in between. The CDR3 loop reads CASSREKGHGNTIYF. CDR3 DNA: TGTGCCAGCTCACGAGAAAAGGGGCACGGAAACACCATATATTTT.

The rearrangement uses TRBV11-2 and TRBJ2-1; the match to TRBD2 covers 9 bases. CDR1 and CDR2 from the germline V gene are SGHAT and FQNNGV. This CDR3 contains 15 residues. V was clipped by 7 bases and J by 6 bases; unmatched bases: 10. CDR3 DNA sequence: TGTGCCAGCACCAAGGCTAGCGGGATGAGCAATGAGCAGTTCTTC. Translated: CASTKASGMSNEQFF.

V is TRBV6-5 and J is TRBJ1-1, with TRBD1 matching 7 bases. The CDR3 loop spans 14 amino acids. Unmatched junction bases numbered 5, after V lost 7 bases and J lost 0 bases. In germline, CDR1 is MNHEY, CDR2 SVGAGI. CDR3 protein: CASTKDRVNTEAFF. The CDR3 DNA follows: TGTGCCAGCACCAAAGACAGGGTGAACACTGAAGCTTTCTTT.

The rearrangement links TRBV10-3 to TRBJ2-5; 8 bases agree with TRBD1. From germline, CDR1 is ENHRY and CDR2 SYGVKD. The CDR3 sequence is 14 residues long. V trimming: 6 bases; J trimming: 5 bases; junction bases outside the gene matches: 8. The CDR3 region is CAISPPGGRETQYF. CDR3 nucleotides: TGTGCCATCAGCCCACCAGGGGGCCGGGAGACCCAGTACTTC.

This sequence joins TRBV9 and TRBJ1-2; 9 positions agree with TRBD1. Germline CDR1 and CDR2: SGDLS and YYNGEE. Trimming removed 1 base from V and 7 bases from J; junction bases left unmatched: 2. The CDR3 has 13 residues. CDR3 nucleotides: TGTGCCAGCAGCGTACGGGACAGGGCTGGCTACACCTTC. It is translated as CASSVRDRAGYTF.

The chain uses TRBV6-6 and TRBJ2-2; 8 positions match TRBD2. The germline CDR1 and CDR2 sequences are MNHNY and SVGAGI (reference sequence). Trimming took 5 bases from V and 8 from J; bases not matched to a gene: 13. The CDR3 extends over 16 amino acids. CDR3 region: CASSLVASGGEGELFF. The CDR3 DNA reads as TGTGCCAGCAGTCTCGTGGCCAGCGGGGGAGAGGGGGAGCTGTTTTTT.